This TCR beta chain was documented in a study of cytomegalovirus exposure and HLA in healthy donors. V was clipped by 6 bases and J by 4 bases; unmatched bases: 4. Germline CDR1 SGHTS, CDR2 YDEGEE. The CDR3 sequence is 13 residues long. The PCR ran on 60 Vbeta and 13 Jbeta primers. Produced via immunoSEQ multiplex PCR; TCRdb's table is partial and in-frame only. Of around 100,000 clones listed, over 70% are singletons. This clone was detected a few times. Its target is unknown. Donors counted as nominally healthy when sampled, yet unrecorded immune exposures were likely. Regarding the study as a whole: Researchers counted approximately 160 TCR beta chains as cytomegalovirus-associated.

The chain combines TRBV5-8 with TRBJ1-2; 9 bases match TRBD1. The clonotype was recovered from a man aged 50-59 years in good health and CMV-seropositive. Sequencing was carried out using PBMCs. CDR3 coding DNA: TGTGCCAGCACCACGACAGGGGGCTATGGCTACACCTTC. Protein sequence: CASTTTGGYGYTF.